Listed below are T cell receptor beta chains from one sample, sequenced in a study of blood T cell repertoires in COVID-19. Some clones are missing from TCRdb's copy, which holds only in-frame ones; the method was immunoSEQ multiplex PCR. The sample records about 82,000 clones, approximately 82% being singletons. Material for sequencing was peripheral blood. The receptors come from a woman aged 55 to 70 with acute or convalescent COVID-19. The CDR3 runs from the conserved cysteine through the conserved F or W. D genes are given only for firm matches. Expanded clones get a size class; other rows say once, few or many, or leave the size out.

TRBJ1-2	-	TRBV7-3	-	TGTGCCAGCAGCCCGAGAGCGGTGGGCAGGAATTTTTTCTATGGCTACACCTTC	CASSPRAVGRNFFYGYTF
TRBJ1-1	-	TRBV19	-	TGTGCCAGTATCTCTAGGGGGGGGACTGAAGCTTTCTTT	CASISRGGTEAFF
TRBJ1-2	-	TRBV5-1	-	TGCGCCAGCAGCTTGGCCGGGGAGGACCATGGCTACACCTTC	CASSLAGEDHGYTF
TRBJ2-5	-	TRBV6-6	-	TGTGCCAGCGCGGCTCCGATCTTCCCAGAGACCCAGTACTTC	CASAAPIFPETQYF
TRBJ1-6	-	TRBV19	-	TGTGCCAGTAGTCTCAGGGAAAATTCACCCCTCCACTTT	CASSLRENSPLHF
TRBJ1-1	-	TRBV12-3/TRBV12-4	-	TGTGCCAGCAGTTTGAACGGGAGGGAAGCTTTCTTT	CASSLNGREAFF
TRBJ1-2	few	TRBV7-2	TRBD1	TGTGCCAGCAGCTTAGTCCGGGACAGGGACATCTATGGCTACACCTTC	CASSLVRDRDIYGYTF
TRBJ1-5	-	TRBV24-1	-	TGTGCCACCAGTGATTTGAATCGGGGAAGTGGACAGCCCCAGCATTTT	CATSDLNRGSGQPQHF
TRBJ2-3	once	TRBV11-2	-	TGTGCCAGCAGCTTTTCGCCAGCGGTGGATACGCAGTATTTT	CASSFSPAVDTQYF
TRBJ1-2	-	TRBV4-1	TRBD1	TGCGCCAGCAGCCAAGAATTGGTGGGACAGAGCCCCTATGGCTACACCTTC	CASSQELVGQSPYGYTF
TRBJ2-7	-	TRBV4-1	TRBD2	TGCGCCAGCAGCCAACTAGCGGGACCTGCCCACGAGCAGTACTTC	CASSQLAGPAHEQYF
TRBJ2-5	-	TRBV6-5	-	TGTGCCAGCAGTTACCAGGGCCACAGACAAGAGACCCAGTACTTC	CASSYQGHRQETQYF
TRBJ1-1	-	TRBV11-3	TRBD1	TGTGCCAGCAGCTCCCCCAGCCCGACAGGGACTGAAGCTTTCTTT	CASSSPSPTGTEAFF
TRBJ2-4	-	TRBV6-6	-	TGTGCCAGCAGTTTGGACTTAGCTCGGCTCAAAAACATTCAGTACTTC	CASSLDLARLKNIQYF
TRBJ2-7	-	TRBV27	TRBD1	TGTGCCAGTAGGGACAGGGGTAACGAGCAGTACTTC	CASRDRGNEQYF
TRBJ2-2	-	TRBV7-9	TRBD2	TGTGCCAGCAGCTTAAATGGCCTAGCGGGAGCGAGGACCGGGGAGCTGTTTTTT	CASSLNGLAGARTGELFF
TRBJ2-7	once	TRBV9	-	TGTGCCAGCAGCGTAGGAGGGTACAGCCCTGGTGAGTACGAGCAGTACTTC	CASSVGGYSPGEYEQYF
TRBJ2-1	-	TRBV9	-	TGTGCCAGCAGCGTAGTGGTAGGGGGTTACAATGAGCAGTTCTTC	CASSVVVGGYNEQFF
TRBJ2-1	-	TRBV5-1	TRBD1	TGCGCCAGCAGCTTGATACCGGGACAGGGTCTCAGGGGTGAGCAGTTCTTC	CASSLIPGQGLRGEQFF
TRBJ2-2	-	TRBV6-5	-	TGTGCCAGCAGTTCCCCTCTGAGCACCGGGGAGCTGTTTTTT	CASSSPLSTGELFF
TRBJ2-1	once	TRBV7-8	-	TGTGCCAGCAGCAATCCCTACAGCTCCTACAATGAGCAGTTCTTC	CASSNPYSSYNEQFF
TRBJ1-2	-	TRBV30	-	TGTGCCTGGAGGGGTCCAGGGGCTCACTATGGCTACACCTTC	CAWRGPGAHYGYTF
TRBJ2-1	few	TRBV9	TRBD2	TGTGCCAGCAGCGTAAGCGGGGGTCTCTCCTACAATGAGCAGTTCTTC	CASSVSGGLSYNEQFF
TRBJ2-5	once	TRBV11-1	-	TGTGCCAGCAGCCCCCCACTAGGGATGCAGACCCAGTACTTC	CASSPPLGMQTQYF
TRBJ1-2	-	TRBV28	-	TGTGCCAGCAGTCCTCTGGACGGGGGAGACTATGGCTACACCTTC	CASSPLDGGDYGYTF
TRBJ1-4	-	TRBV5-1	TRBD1	TGCGCCAGCAGCGAGGGACAGTCGGGCGAAAAACTGTTTTTT	CASSEGQSGEKLFF
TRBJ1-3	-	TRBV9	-	TGTGCCAGCAGCGTCGCAGGAAACTCTGGAAACACCATATATTTT	CASSVAGNSGNTIYF
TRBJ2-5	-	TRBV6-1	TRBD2	TGTGCCAGCAGTGAATCCGGGGGGGCGACCCAGTACTTC	CASSESGGATQYF
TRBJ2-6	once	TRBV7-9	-	TGTGCCAGCAGCTTAGATGGGGCGGTTTCTGGGGCCAACGTCCTGACTTTC	CASSLDGAVSGANVLTF
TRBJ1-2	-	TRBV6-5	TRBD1	TGTGCCACCAGTCCGGGGACAGGAATCTATGGCTACACCTTC	CATSPGTGIYGYTF
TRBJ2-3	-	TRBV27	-	TGTGCCAGCACCGATCGGGGTAGCTTCGGAGATACGCAGTATTTT	CASTDRGSFGDTQYF
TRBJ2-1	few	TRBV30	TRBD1	TGTGCCTGGAGTGTATATCCGGGACAGGGGGCCGGTGAGCAGTTCTTC	CAWSVYPGQGAGEQFF
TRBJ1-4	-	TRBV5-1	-	TGCGCCAGCAGCAATGTGGGGAGGGGAAATGAAAAACTGTTTTTT	CASSNVGRGNEKLFF
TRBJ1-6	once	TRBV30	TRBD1	TGTGCTGCACTAACCGGGACAGGCCAGAATTCACCCCTCCACTTT	CAALTGTGQNSPLHF
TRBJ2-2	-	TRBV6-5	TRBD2	TGTGCCAGCTTCCTACTAGCGGGAGTCGACGGGGAGCTGTTTTTT	CASFLLAGVDGELFF
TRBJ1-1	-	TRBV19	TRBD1	TGTGCCAGTAGTTCGGGATCGACAGGGGGCCGGGCCACTGAAGCTTTCTTT	CASSSGSTGGRATEAFF
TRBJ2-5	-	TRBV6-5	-	TGTGCCAGCTGTCGAGGAGGAGGACAAGAGACCCAGTACTTC	CASCRGGGQETQYF
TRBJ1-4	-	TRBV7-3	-	TGTGCCAGCAGCAGGGGCACTAATGAAAAACTGTTTTTT	CASSRGTNEKLFF
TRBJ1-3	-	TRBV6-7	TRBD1	TGTGCCAGCAGTTACCCCTTCCGGCAGGGGGGACGACAGATATCTGGAAACACCATATATTTT	CASSYPFRQGGRQISGNTIYF
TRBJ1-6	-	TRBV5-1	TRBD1	TGCGCCAGCAGCTTGGTCGGACAGGGGTTGGGGTCACCCCTCCACTTT	CASSLVGQGLGSPLHF
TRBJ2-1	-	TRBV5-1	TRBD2	TGCGCCAGCAGCCCCGGGACTAGCGGGAGGAACAATGAGCAGTTCTTC	CASSPGTSGRNNEQFF
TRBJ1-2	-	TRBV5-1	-	TGCGCCAGCAATGAGGCGGGCTCCTATGGCTACACCTTC	CASNEAGSYGYTF
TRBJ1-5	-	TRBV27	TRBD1	TGTGCCAGCAGTCCAGCTGGACAGGTCAATCAGCCCCAGCATTTT	CASSPAGQVNQPQHF
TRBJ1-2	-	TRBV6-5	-	TGTGCCAGCAGTATCCGGGACACCGTTGGCTATGGCTACACCTTC	CASSIRDTVGYGYTF
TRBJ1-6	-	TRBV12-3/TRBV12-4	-	TGTGCCAGCCGAGGGTGGGGTTCACCCCTCCACTTT	CASRGWGSPLHF
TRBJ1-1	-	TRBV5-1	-	TGCGCCAGCAGCTCGCCGCCCAGGAACACTGAAGCTTTCTTT	CASSSPPRNTEAFF
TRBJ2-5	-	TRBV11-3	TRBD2	TGTGCCAGCAGCCCGCGACTAGCGGGGGTACAAGAGACCCAGTACTTC	CASSPRLAGVQETQYF
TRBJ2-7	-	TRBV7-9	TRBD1	TGTGCCAGCAGCTCCGCTGACAGGGGAAACTACGAGCAGTACTTC	CASSSADRGNYEQYF
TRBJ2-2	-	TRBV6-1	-	TGTGCCAGCAGTGAGAGGAACGCCGGGGAGCTGTTTTTT	CASSERNAGELFF
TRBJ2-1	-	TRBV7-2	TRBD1	TGTGCCAGCAGCTCCCGTGGGGCAGGGGGTAGCTCCAATGAGCAGTTCTTC	CASSSRGAGGSSNEQFF
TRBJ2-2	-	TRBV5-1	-	TGCGCCAGCAGCTTTAACACGAACACCGGGGAGCTGTTTTTT	CASSFNTNTGELFF
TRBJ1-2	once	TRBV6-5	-	TGTGCCAGCAGTTACGATACTAGGGCTTCTGGCTACACCTTC	CASSYDTRASGYTF
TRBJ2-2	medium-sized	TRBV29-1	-	TGCAGCGCGCACCAGGGGTTTGGCACCGGGGAGCTGTTTTTT	CSAHQGFGTGELFF
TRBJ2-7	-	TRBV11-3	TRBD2	TGTGCCAGCAGCTCTTCGTGGGGACTAGCGGGAAGGTACGAGCAGTACTTC	CASSSSWGLAGRYEQYF